This T cell receptor beta chain came from a study of shared clonotypes between healthy human individuals. Study-wide findings and caveats: Read depth was anticipated to influence clonotype sharing among donors. Only blood was sampled; tissue repertoires likely differ.

The study ran the assay at deep level. Roughly 33,000 T cell genomes, or roughly 200 ng DNA, went into the sorted-subset replicate PCRs. The protocol was immunoSEQ multiplex PCR, while the TCRdb copy is restricted to in-frame clones and leaves out a portion. The sample includes roughly 1,500,000 clones, 98% seen only once; the top ten take 0.4% to 0.55%. The V gene lost 0 bases and the J gene lost 3 bases, with 23 bases spanning the gap. Per germline, CDR1 SEHNR and CDR2 FQNEAQ (reference sequence). This CDR3 is 19 amino acids long. Concerning this clone itself: Its cognate antigen is unknown.

Sequenced material: naive CD4+ T cells sorted from blood. As to subset: CD45RA+ positively selected. The genes are TRBV7-9 and TRBJ1-1; D is ambiguous. The TCR originated in a man between 25 and 39 years old in good health. The CDR3 loop is CASSLALRVGLLMDTEAFF. CDR3 DNA: TGTGCCAGCAGCTTAGCGCTAAGGGTTGGTCTCCTAATGGACACTGAAGCTTTCTTT.